The T cell receptor (beta chain) under discussion was sequenced for a study of cytomegalovirus exposure and HLA in healthy donors. Study-wide findings and caveats: An apparent linkage of common viral pathogens to several of the most significant clusters emerged in a later analysis. Researchers catalogued some 160 TCR beta chains as cytomegalovirus-associated. A later analysis reportedly found that, within productive TCRs, an Asian-associated ancestry cluster had fewer N-insertions than the mean observed across the roughly 700 donors.

Amplification used 60 Vbeta primers and 13 Jbeta primers. The assay was immunoSEQ multiplex PCR, and TCRdb's table has in-frame clones only and misses some. This sample yields some 56,000 clones, of which 83% are seen a single time; 1.5% to 2% belongs to the top ten. CDR1 is SEHNR and CDR2 is FQNEAQ in the germline V gene (reference sequence). The V end lost 2 bases, the J end lost 5 bases, and 15 bases lay between the germline ends. The CDR3 sequence is 15 residues long. Details on this clone: Its antigen remains unknown.

This TCR derives from a human donor in good health. Input material: PBMCs. The chain is built from TRBV7-9 and TRBJ1-2, with D possibly being TRBD1 (5 bases). Here the CDR3 reads CASSLNRGEPYGYTF. The CDR3 nucleotides are TGTGCCAGCAGCTTAAATAGGGGCGAGCCGTATGGCTACACCTTC.